This T cell receptor beta chain is from a study of memory CD4+ T cells and cytomegalovirus serostatus. In germline, CDR1 is ENHRY, CDR2 SYGVKD. This CDR3 spans 17 amino acids. The trim removed 2 bases at V and 8 bases at J, leaving 15 bases unmatched. Comment on this clone: Its antigen is as yet unknown.

Some clones are missing from TCRdb's copy, which holds only in-frame ones; the method was immunoSEQ multiplex PCR. The table includes fewer than 75,000 clones, around 80% detected once. Study-wide points: Of under 200 reported CMV TCRbeta sequences, around 63 were found in memory CD4+ repertoires.

Single viable CD3+CD4+CD8-CD45RO+ cells were sorted as the memory CD4+ T cells. After thawing, CD4+ T cells were positively selected. The sequencing input was memory CD4+ T cells from blood. The V gene is TRBV10-3, the J gene TRBJ1-2; TRBD1 matches at 9 bases. The TCR comes from an adult in good health and CMV-seronegative. CDR3 in amino acids: CAISEVQGARRDSGYTF. The CDR3, as DNA: TGTGCCATCAGTGAGGTACAGGGGGCGCGTAGAGATAGCGGCTACACCTTC.